A selection of T cell receptor beta chains follows, all from one sample in a study of blood T cell repertoires in COVID-19. Sequencing used immunoSEQ multiplex PCR; TCRdb keeps in-frame clones, though not all of them. The sample consists of under 200,000 clones, around 80% of them appearing once. Sequencing used peripheral blood. The source of these receptors is a man aged 65-85 years with active or convalescent COVID-19. Each CDR3 is given with its conserved first and last residue. A D gene is named only where the DNA matches it firmly. A clone size is listed for some rows: how often the clone was seen (once, few, many), or a class if it is expanded.

d_call	v_call	j_call	clone_size	cdr3_aa	cdr3_nt
TRBD1	TRBV3-1/TRBV3-2	TRBJ1-3	-	CASRSTGAGNTIYF	TGTGCCAGCAGATCTACAGGGGCTGGAAACACCATATATTTT
-	TRBV30	TRBJ2-7	once	CAWSVETGPYEQYF	TGTGCCTGGAGTGTTGAAACAGGCCCCTACGAGCAGTACTTC
TRBD2	TRBV12-5	TRBJ2-3	-	CASGLAGLAVGSTDTQYF	TGTGCTAGTGGTTTGGCGGGACTAGCGGTTGGGTCCACAGATACGCAGTATTTT
-	TRBV18	TRBJ2-3	-	CASSPYAPSTDTQYF	TGTGCCAGCTCACCTTACGCGCCTAGCACAGATACGCAGTATTTT
TRBD2	TRBV6-2/TRBV6-3	TRBJ2-7	-	CASSLAGGRFYEQYF	TGTGCCAGCAGTCTAGCGGGAGGGAGGTTTTACGAGCAGTACTTC
-	TRBV6-5	TRBJ1-4	-	CASSPFGATNEKLFF	TGTGCCAGCAGTCCCTTCGGGGCAACTAATGAAAAACTGTTTTTT
TRBD1	TRBV11-2	TRBJ1-5	-	CASSSQGDQPQHF	TGTGCCAGCAGCTCCCAGGGGGATCAGCCCCAGCATTTT
-	TRBV30	TRBJ1-1	-	CAWSVGRGRWPTEAFF	TGTGCCTGGAGTGTAGGACGAGGGCGGTGGCCCACTGAAGCTTTCTTT
TRBD1	TRBV30	TRBJ1-1	-	CAWSVSGTGGNTEAFF	TGTGCCTGGAGTGTTTCCGGTACAGGGGGGAACACTGAAGCTTTCTTT
-	TRBV9	TRBJ2-3	-	CASSVGSSYLTDTQYF	TGTGCCAGCAGCGTAGGATCCAGTTACCTCACAGATACGCAGTATTTT
TRBD1	TRBV28	TRBJ1-2	-	CASSYPGQGGTF	TGTGCCAGCAGTTATCCGGGACAGGGGGGCACCTTC
TRBD2	TRBV15	TRBJ2-6	-	CATSRSTSGSSSGANVLTF	TGTGCCACCAGCAGATCCACTAGCGGGAGCAGCTCTGGGGCCAACGTCCTGACTTTC
-	TRBV7-9	TRBJ1-1	-	CASSLNTNTEAFF	TGTGCCAGCAGCCTAAATACGAACACTGAAGCTTTCTTT
-	TRBV7-2	TRBJ2-1	-	CASSQGSGGPGEQFF	TGTGCCAGCAGCCAGGGGTCCGGCGGGCCGGGGGAGCAGTTCTTC
TRBD1	TRBV6-5	TRBJ1-1	-	CASNQQGANTEAFF	TGTGCCAGCAATCAACAGGGGGCGAACACTGAAGCTTTCTTT
-	TRBV5-1	TRBJ2-6	few	CASSQAPGQGFSGANVLTF	TGCGCCAGCAGCCAAGCACCGGGACAAGGGTTCTCTGGGGCCAACGTCCTGACTTTC
TRBD2	TRBV6-1	TRBJ2-3	-	CASSATSGRAPDTQYF	TGTGCCAGCAGTGCTACTAGCGGGAGGGCCCCGGATACGCAGTATTTT
TRBD1	TRBV15	TRBJ1-5	-	CATSVRQGLPRNQPQHF	TGTGCCACCAGCGTAAGACAGGGCCTACCCCGCAATCAGCCCCAGCATTTT
-	TRBV6-1	TRBJ2-1	-	CASSEGTGTTIWNEQFF	TGTGCCAGCAGTGAGGGGACCGGGACAACGATTTGGAATGAGCAGTTCTTC
-	TRBV2	TRBJ2-5	-	CASSEARSGESQYF	TGTGCCAGCAGTGAAGCGCGTTCAGGGGAAAGCCAGTACTTC
TRBD1	TRBV6-5	TRBJ1-4	-	CASSWDRGNEKLFF	TGTGCCAGCAGTTGGGACAGGGGTAATGAAAAACTGTTTTTT
-	TRBV6-5	TRBJ1-3	-	CASSYSPEAGNTIYF	TGTGCCAGCAGTTACTCCCCCGAGGCTGGAAACACCATATATTTT
-	TRBV18	TRBJ1-1	-	CASSPLVRTEAFF	TGTGCCAGCTCACCATTGGTGAGGACTGAAGCTTTCTTT
TRBD1	TRBV29-1	TRBJ2-7	-	CSATGTGTNEQYF	TGCAGCGCAACCGGGACAGGGACCAACGAGCAGTACTTC
TRBD1	TRBV28	TRBJ1-4	-	CASSSSGTDEKLFF	TGTGCCAGCAGTTCATCCGGGACAGACGAAAAACTGTTTTTT
TRBD1	TRBV27	TRBJ1-6	-	CASSLTGYYNSPLHF	TGTGCCAGCAGTCTGACAGGGTACTATAATTCACCCCTCCACTTT
-	TRBV29-1	TRBJ1-2	-	CSVATGLDQLANYGYTF	TGCAGCGTTGCTACAGGCCTAGACCAATTAGCTAACTATGGCTACACCTTC
-	TRBV18	TRBJ1-1	-	CAASEGWNTEAFF	TGTGCCGCCTCCGAGGGATGGAACACTGAAGCTTTCTTT
-	TRBV6-5	TRBJ2-5	-	CASKLMDSQETQYF	TGTGCCAGTAAACTTATGGACAGCCAAGAGACCCAGTACTTC
-	TRBV9	TRBJ1-6	few	CASSPRQWVNSPLHF	TGTGCCAGCAGCCCCCGACAGTGGGTAAATTCACCCCTCCACTTT
TRBD1	TRBV6-5	TRBJ1-5	-	CASSLDRADQPQHF	TGTGCCAGCAGCTTAGACAGGGCGGATCAGCCCCAGCATTTT
TRBD2	TRBV9	TRBJ2-1	-	CASSTGLAGVGEQFF	TGTGCCAGCAGCACCGGACTAGCGGGGGTCGGTGAGCAGTTCTTC
TRBD1	TRBV24-1	TRBJ2-3	-	CATSDSGQGSTDTQYF	TGTGCCACCAGTGATTCGGGACAGGGGAGCACAGATACGCAGTATTTT
TRBD2	TRBV11-1	TRBJ2-3	-	CASKGTRGTDTQYF	TGTGCCAGCAAAGGGACTAGGGGTACAGATACGCAGTATTTT
TRBD2	TRBV7-2	TRBJ2-3	-	CASSSLAFPSTDTQYF	TGTGCCAGCAGCTCACTAGCGTTCCCTAGCACAGATACGCAGTATTTT
-	TRBV30	TRBJ1-1	once	CAWSRQTTGTEAFF	TGTGCCTGGAGTAGGCAGACCACGGGCACTGAAGCTTTCTTT
TRBD2	TRBV30	TRBJ2-1	once	CAWAGTSVYNEQFF	TGTGCCTGGGCCGGGACTAGCGTCTACAATGAGCAGTTCTTC
TRBD1	TRBV2	TRBJ1-1	-	CASGRDSLEAFF	TGTGCCAGTGGCCGGGACAGTCTTGAAGCTTTCTTT
-	TRBV16	TRBJ1-5	-	CASSPGRNQPQHF	TGTGCCAGCAGCCCCGGTCGCAATCAGCCCCAGCATTTT
-	TRBV28	TRBJ1-6	few	CASSRQDYNSPLHF	TGTGCCAGCAGTAGACAGGACTATAATTCACCCCTCCACTTT
-	TRBV7-8	TRBJ1-1	-	CASSLSRETEAFF	TGTGCCAGCAGCTTATCTCGGGAAACTGAAGCTTTCTTT
-	TRBV5-4	TRBJ1-3	-	CASSSESGSKNTIYF	TGTGCCAGCAGCTCCGAGTCAGGAAGCAAGAACACCATATATTTT